What follows describes a single T cell receptor beta chain. The antigen is not known. Both 60 Vbeta primers and 13 Jbeta primers went into the PCR. TCRdb's copy holds only in-frame clones and misses some; the assay was immunoSEQ multiplex PCR. This sample has approximately 150,000 clones, with roughly 77% found just once. The sample comes from a study of cytomegalovirus exposure and HLA in healthy donors. Regarding the study as a whole: Whilst most TCR sequences proved rare, a subset of public TCRs occurred across many donors. Among TCR beta chains, those listed as cytomegalovirus-associated numbered over 150.

The V and J ends lost 8 bases and 3 bases respectively, with 14 bases between them. The CDR3 covers 13 residues. CDR1 is MNHNY and CDR2 is SVGAGI in the germline V gene (reference sequence). This clonotype was sampled from a man aged 18 to 30 in good health and CMV-seropositive. Material for sequencing was PBMCs. The chain has TRBV6-6 and TRBJ2-7, with a possible D match to TRBD2 (6 bases). CDR3 bases: TGTGCCAGCCAGAACGACGGGAGCTACGAGCAGTACTTC. Residues: CASQNDGSYEQYF.